Presented here are 2 T cell receptor beta chains from one specimen sequenced in a study of T cells after yellow fever vaccination. TCRdb re-analysed the 5' RACE reads in MiXCR, keeping a single row per CDR3 protein. The sample has 300,000 to 400,000 distinct CDR3 sequences; under 15% are singletons. Here the sequenced sample was CD4+ T cells sorted from PBMCs, taken 15 days after the yellow fever booster vaccination. These TCRs come from a man aged 18 to 30 who received the YFV17D yellow fever vaccine.

In this sample, this clonotype turned up many times. The genes are TRBV15 and TRBJ2-5; D might be TRBD2 (5 bases). Germline loops: CDR1 LNHNV, CDR2 YYDKDF (reference sequence). The CDR3 runs to 14 residues. Trimming left V 0 bases short and J 5 bases short, with 10 bases between. CDR3 nucleotide sequence: TGTGCCACCAGCAGAGATGCCGGGGTGGAGACCCAGTACTTC. This codes for CATSRDAGVETQYF.

In this sample, this clonotype turned up a few times. The gene calls are TRBV7-3 and TRBJ2-5, with TRBD1 matching over 8 bases. J gave up 6 bases and V 5 bases, and 5 bases lay outside the gene matches. The length of the CDR3 is 13 residues. The germline CDR1 and CDR2 sequences are SGHTA and FQGTGA. The CDR3, as DNA: TGTGCCAGCAGCCCTTACAGGGGGAAGACCCAGTACTTC. Amino acid sequence: CASSPYRGKTQYF. The entire variable domain, with the rest obtained from reference TRBV7-3 and TRBJ2-5, is as follows: GAGVSQTPSNKVTEKGKYVELRCDPISGHTALYWYRQSLGQGPEFLIYFQGTGAADDSGLPNDRFFAVRPEGSVSTLKIQRTERGDSAVYLCASSPYRGKTQYFGPGTRLLVL.